This TCR beta chain was recorded in a study of shared clonotypes between healthy human individuals. Study observations and caveats: What naive subsets generally showed was a larger estimated richness than memory subsets showed. Unshared clonotypes carried lower generation probabilities than those common to all four donors.

This CDR3 contains 16 residues. Germline CDR1 reads LNHDA; CDR2 reads SQIVND (reference sequence). The V segment lost 3 bases and the J segment 4 bases; nucleotides outside the gene matches: 11. Deep-level settings were used for running the assay. The data were produced by immunoSEQ multiplex PCR, yet TCRdb's version contains in-frame clones alone and is incomplete. The table shows about 1 million clones, with approximately 68% occurring only once. Notes on this clone: Its antigen remains unknown.

The TCR sequence derives from a man aged 18 to 35 in good health. The V gene is TRBV19, the J gene TRBJ2-5; TRBD2 matches at 7 bases. The specimen was memory CD4+ T cells sorted from blood. Sample subset: CD45RA-negative fraction. The CDR3 spells CASSIGGGRYGETQYF. Here the CDR3 DNA reads TGTGCCAGTAGTATCGGCGGGGGACGGTATGGAGAGACCCAGTACTTC.